The 13 T cell receptor beta chains presented below share a single source sample, sequenced in a study of vaccination and CD4 T cells after COVID-19. These TCRs are of unknown antigen specificity. Treatment noted: approximately 11-day PBMC culture with coronavirus spike peptide pools or control peptides (ViraFEST assay). Sequenced with the Oncomine TCR Beta short-read assay was DNA taken from cultured CD4+ T cells. A single record per CDR3 protein comes from TCRdb applying MiXCR to the PCR reads. The sample lists about 15,000 distinct CDR3 sequences, 65% to 80% occurring once. Sequencing input: CD4+ T cells from blood, cultured in vitro. These receptor sequences come from a human donor who had recovered from COVID-19.

The rearrangement uses TRBV20-1 and TRBJ2-1; D might be TRBD2 (6 bases). The V end lost 3 bases, the J end lost 7 bases, and 10 bases lay between the germline ends. Germline V gene lookup returns CDR1 DFQATT and CDR2 SNEGSKA (reference sequence). The CDR3 runs to 12 residues. The DNA of the CDR3 is TGCAGTGCTAGCGGGAGAGCTAATGAGCAGTTCTTC. Its protein product is CSASGRANEQFF.

This chain links TRBV7-9 with TRBJ1-1; possibly TRBD1 for D (5 bases). The CDR3 runs 14 residues. Germline V gene data show CDR1 as SEHNR and CDR2 as FQNEAQ (reference sequence). The germline V and J ends were trimmed by 3 bases and 0 bases, with 8 bases remaining between them. Written as DNA, the CDR3 is TGTGCCAGCAGCTTCGGGGGATTGAACACTGAAGCTTTCTTT. Protein: CASSFGGLNTEAFF.

This clonotype appeared a few times. CDR3 sequence (DNA): TGCAGTGCTAGAGATCGGACAAGGGCCACTGAGACCCAGTACTTC. Residues: CSARDRTRATETQYF. The V call is TRBV20-1, the J call TRBJ2-5; tentative D call: TRBD1 (5 bases). V was shortened by 0 bases and J by 5 bases, with 16 bases between the two germline ends. Germline CDR1 reads DFQATT; CDR2 reads SNEGSKA (reference sequence). CDR3 length: 15 residues.

The genes are TRBV28 and TRBJ2-3; 8 bases align to TRBD2. V lost 9 bases to trimming and J lost 2 bases; unmatched junction nucleotides: 16. Germline V gene sequence: CDR1 MDHEN, CDR2 SYDVKM. This CDR3 spans 17 amino acids. The chain's CDR3 is CASSPRPTSANTDTQYF. The CDR3 DNA is TGTGCCAGTAGTCCACGGCCGACTAGCGCTAACACAGATACGCAGTATTTT.

The V call is TRBV29-1, the J call TRBJ1-2; no definite D call. V was shortened by 2 bases and J by 8 bases, with 12 bases between the two germline ends. This CDR3 has 12 residues. Germline CDR1 and CDR2: SQVTM and ANQGSEA. The CDR3 nucleotides are TGCAGCGTTGAAAGAACGGGGTCAGGCTACACCTTC. The encoded protein is CSVERTGSGYTF.

In its sample, this clonotype was seen a few times. The chain employs TRBV20-1 and TRBJ2-2, with D possibly matching TRBD2 (7 bases). The V gene lost 0 bases and the J gene lost 5 bases, with 16 bases spanning the gap. Germline V gives CDR1 DFQATT, CDR2 SNEGSKA (reference sequence). The CDR3 consists of 16 residues. DNA for the CDR3: TGCAGTGCTAGAGATTGGGGCAGGGGAGGGACCGGGGAGCTGTTTTTT. Protein product: CSARDWGRGGTGELFF.

The V and J genes are TRBV28 and TRBJ1-5; D not certain. Germline CDR1 reads MDHEN; CDR2 reads SYDVKM. Trimming pared 4 bases from V and 0 bases from J, leaving 7 bases between. The CDR3 has 14 amino acids. CDR3 in amino acids: CASSSRFSNQPQHF. CDR3 DNA sequence: TGTGCCAGCAGTTCCAGATTTAGCAATCAGCCCCAGCATTTT.

V usage is TRBV7-3 and J usage is TRBJ2-7; TRBD2 matches 8 bases. After removal of 5 bases from V and 3 bases from J, the junction contained 9 bases not matched to a gene. The CDR3 covers 15 residues. Germline CDR1 SGHTA, CDR2 FQGTGA. CDR3 sequence (DNA): TGTGCCAGCAGCCCGGGGGGGGCTGGGGACTACGAGCAGTACTTC. It is translated as CASSPGGAGDYEQYF. The full variable domain, completed using reference TRBV7-3 and TRBJ2-7, is GAGVSQTPSNKVTEKGKYVELRCDPISGHTALYWYRQSLGQGPEFLIYFQGTGAADDSGLPNDRFFAVRPEGSVSTLKIQRTERGDSAVYLCASSPGGAGDYEQYFGPGTRLTVT.

J is TRBJ2-7 and V is TRBV7-8; 7 nucleotides line up with TRBD1. The CDR3 runs to 16 residues. V trimming: 7 bases; J trimming: 2 bases; junction bases outside the gene matches: 14. The germline V gene has CDR1 SGHVS and CDR2 FQNEAQ. The CDR3 nucleotides read TGTGCCAGCACCCCCTCCAATCTCCAGGGGGCCTACGAGCAGTACTTC. Protein sequence: CASTPSNLQGAYEQYF.

The chain links TRBV20-1 to TRBJ1-6, with 7 bases aligning to TRBD1. With V trimmed by 5 bases and J by 0 bases, 16 bases remained unmatched. The V gene's germline CDR1 is DFQATT and CDR2 SNEGSKA (reference sequence). There are 19 residues in the CDR3. DNA for the CDR3: TGCAGTGCTCCACAGGGGACAAGTCCCAGAAGCTCCTATAATTCACCCCTCCACTTT. Translation: CSAPQGTSPRSSYNSPLHF.

V is TRBV15 and J is TRBJ2-7, with a tentative D call TRBD2 (6 bases). Trimming removed 3 bases at V and 0 bases at J, with 15 bases between. Germline V gives CDR1 LNHNV, CDR2 YYDKDF (reference sequence). The CDR3 extends over 16 amino acids. The CDR3 is CATSRGGRVSSYEQYF. For the CDR3, the DNA is TGTGCCACCAGCAGGGGGGGACGGGTGAGCTCCTACGAGCAGTACTTC.

The chain has TRBV6-5 and TRBJ2-2; D gene unclear. Germline V gene data show CDR1 as MNHEY and CDR2 as SVGAGI. The V and J ends lost 2 bases and 2 bases respectively, with 6 bases between them. The CDR3 totals 14 residues. The CDR3 protein is CASSYRPNTGELFF. Here the CDR3 DNA reads TGTGCCAGCAGTTACCGGCCAAACACCGGGGAGCTGTTTTTT.

This chain joins TRBV12-3 or TRBV12-4 and TRBJ2-1; TRBD2 is a possible D gene (5 bases). The CDR3 is 12 amino acids. The V end lost 7 bases, the J end lost 6 bases, and 10 bases lay between the germline ends. CDR3 loop: CASNVRGNEQFF. The CDR3 DNA reads TGTGCCAGCAATGTACGGGGCAATGAGCAGTTCTTC.